A single sample gave rise to the 12 T cell receptor beta chains below, sequenced in a study of persistence of HIV-infected CD4 T cells. This nonspecific control used anti-CD3/anti-CD28 bead stimulation of CD4+ T cells. Responding CD4+ T cells were sorted by upregulation of both CD40 ligand and CD69. No antigen is known for these receptors. The libraries were made with immunoSEQ version 4 in survey mode. Assay used: immunoSEQ multiplex PCR; TCRdb lists only in-frame clones, some missing. The table lists tens of thousands of clones, roughly 90% of them singletons. The specimen comprised CD4+ T cells sorted from PBMCs after approximately 19-hour stimulation, sampled from a patient who received antiretroviral therapy. These receptors originate from an adult woman with HIV who was CMV-seropositive.

In its sample, this clone was seen a few times. V gene TRBV14 combines with J gene TRBJ1-1; tentatively, D is TRBD1 (5 bases). The CDR3 runs to 14 residues. V shed 1 base and J shed 4 bases, with 10 bases lying between them. Looked up from germline, CDR1 is SGHDN and CDR2 is FVKESK. The CDR3 loop is CASSQVIGGTEAFF. The CDR3 coding sequence is TGTGCCAGCAGCCAAGTCATCGGGGGCACTGAAGCTTTCTTT. Complete variable domain (other parts from reference TRBV14 and TRBJ1-1): EAGVTQFPSHSVIEKGQTVTLRCDPISGHDNLYWYRRVMGKEIKFLLHFVKESKQDESGMPNNRFLAERTGGTYSTLKVQPAELEDSGVYFCASSQVIGGTEAFFGQGTRLTVV.

The chain links TRBV20-1 to TRBJ1-5; the match to TRBD1 covers 9 bases. V lost 5 bases and J lost 6; bases outside the gene matches: 17. The germline V gene has CDR1 DFQATT and CDR2 SNEGSKA (reference sequence). CDR3 length: 17 residues. The CDR3 protein is CSAGGPRTGGSGQPQHF. CDR3 nucleotide sequence: TGCAGTGCTGGTGGTCCCAGAACAGGGGGCTCCGGTCAGCCCCAGCATTTT.

As regards this clone: Other DNA sequences within the sample encode an identical CDR3. V gene TRBV5-1 combines with J gene TRBJ2-3; possibly TRBD1 for D (6 bases). V was pared by 0 bases and J by 0 bases, with 8 bases between. Germline values: CDR1 SGHRS, CDR2 YFSETQ. The CDR3 extends over 15 amino acids. Here the CDR3 DNA reads TGCGCCAGCAGCTTGGTGGGGGCCAGCACAGATACGCAGTATTTT. Translated, it gives CASSLVGASTDTQYF.

J is TRBJ1-4 and V is TRBV6-5; 9 bases map to TRBD1. The junction had 7 bases not matched to a gene; V was cut back by 6 bases and J by 5 bases. CDR3 length equals 15 residues. Looked up from germline, CDR1 is MNHEY and CDR2 is SVGAGI. The CDR3: CASRWRGQGNEKLFF. The DNA of the CDR3 is TGTGCCAGCAGGTGGCGGGGACAGGGAAATGAAAAACTGTTTTTT.

This chain links TRBV5-4 with TRBJ2-7; 15 bases map to TRBD2. CDR1 and CDR2 from the germline V gene are SGHNT and YYREEE (reference sequence). The J segment lost 5 bases and the V segment lost 4 bases, leaving 13 bases of the junction unmatched. The CDR3 loop spans 18 amino acids. The CDR3 loop reads CASSSGLAGGPEYHEQYF. CDR3 bases: TGTGCCAGCAGCAGCGGACTAGCGGGGGGGCCGGAGTACCACGAGCAGTACTTC.

This clone was seen once. CDR3 loop: CASSLGRIQETQYF. The CDR3 nucleotides are TGTGCCAGCAGCTTAGGCAGGATCCAAGAGACCCAGTACTTC. The chain couples TRBV11-2 to TRBJ2-5; D is unresolved. Deletions cut 1 base from V and 1 base from J, with 7 bases between. CDR1 is SGHAT, CDR2 FQNNGV, per germline. The CDR3 is 14 residues long.

This chain uses TRBV21-1 with TRBJ1-6; the table calls TRBD1, which could not be checked here. TRBV21-1 is given as a pseudogene. The CDR3 covers 15 residues. CDR3 in amino acids: CASSKETGESVPLHF. The CDR3 DNA is TGTGCCAGCAGCAAAGAGACAGGGGAGTCAGTACCCCTCCACTTT.

This rearrangement joins TRBV19 to TRBJ1-1; possibly TRBD1 for D (6 bases). The CDR3 consists of 14 residues. Per germline, CDR1 LNHDA and CDR2 SQIVND (reference sequence). The V and J ends lost 1 base and 5 bases respectively, with 11 bases between them. The CDR3 DNA is TGTGCCAGTAGTATAGTCGGGGGGGCGACTGAAGCTTTCTTT. This gives the protein CASSIVGGATEAFF.

The chain recombines TRBV27 with TRBJ1-4; D gene ambiguous. The CDR3 length is 13 residues. With 5 bases removed from V and 10 bases from J, the gap between germline ends came to 14 bases. Germline V lookup: CDR1 MNHEY, CDR2 SMNVEV (reference sequence). The CDR3 region has the DNA TGTGCCAGCAGTCCCCGCCCTCTTGGAAAACTGTTTTTT. The encoded protein is CASSPRPLGKLFF.

This clone has a single count. The chain carries TRBV7-3 and TRBJ2-1; 9 bases are a match to TRBD2. The CDR3 has 17 residues. From germline, CDR1 is SGHTA and CDR2 FQGTGA. V trimming: 1 base; J trimming: 6 bases; junction bases outside the gene matches: 10. In DNA form, the CDR3 reads TGTGCCAGCAGCTTAAACCCCGGAGCGGGGGGCACCAATGAGCAGTTCTTC. This encodes CASSLNPGAGGTNEQFF.

The chain joins TRBV29-1 to TRBJ1-5, with 7 bases fitting TRBD1. The ends lost 6 bases at V and 2 bases at J; junction bases unmatched: 7. CDR3 length equals 14 residues. The V gene's germline CDR1 is SQVTM and CDR2 ANQGSEA. The CDR3 is CSVQDREGNQPQHF. The CDR3 DNA follows: TGCAGCGTGCAAGACAGGGAGGGCAATCAGCCCCAGCATTTT.

This clone was observed a single time. This chain connects TRBV5-6 to TRBJ2-3; TRBD2 agrees at 13 bases. The CDR3 runs 16 residues. Germline assignment: CDR1 SGHDT and CDR2 YYEEEE. V lost 0 bases to trimming and J lost 4 bases; unmatched junction nucleotides: 2. DNA of the CDR3: TGTGCCAGCAGCTTGGGACTAGCGGGGGGCGCAGATACGCAGTATTTT. Its translation: CASSLGLAGGADTQYF.